Following are 21 T cell receptor beta chains from one sample sequenced in a study of T-cell reconstitution after alpha-beta-depleted transplantation in children. Unique molecular identifiers tagged the TCRbeta library. One entry per CDR3 protein results from TCRdb running MiXCR on the PCR reads. The sample has hundreds of thousands of distinct CDR3 sequences, under 20% seen once. This sample comprised PBMCs, mostly from graft donor cells, obtained 360 days after TCRalphabeta/CD19-depleted stem cell transplant. All receptors come from a male patient aged 10-17 years who had a stem cell transplant for acute lymphoblastic leukemia, so the T cells may come from the graft donor.

This clonotype was counted once. The V gene is TRBV9, the J gene TRBJ1-5, with 7 nucleotides matching TRBD1. Trimming at V came to 3 bases and at J to 2 bases, leaving 2 bases not matched to a gene. The germline V gene encodes CDR1 SGDLS and CDR2 YYNGEE. The CDR3 consists of 14 residues. CDR3 sequence reads: CASSADRRNQPQHF. The DNA of the CDR3 is TGTGCCAGCAGCGCGGACAGGCGCAATCAGCCCCAGCATTTT. Full variable domain (remainder filled in from reference TRBV9 and TRBJ1-5): DSGVTQTPKHLITATGQRVTLRCSPRSGDLSVYWYQQSLDQGLQFLIQYYNGEERAKGNILERFSAQQFPDLHSELNLSSLELGDSALYFCASSADRRNQPQHFGDGTRLSIL.

This clonotype was recorded a few times. V usage is TRBV30 and J usage is TRBJ2-2; D may be TRBD1 or TRBD2 (5 bases each). Deletions cut 3 bases from V and 0 bases from J, with 5 bases between. This CDR3 comprises 13 residues. Germline CDR1 GTSNPN, CDR2 SVGIG (reference sequence). In nucleotides, the CDR3 is TGTGCCTGGAGGGGACCGAACACCGGGGAGCTGTTTTTT. It specifies CAWRGPNTGELFF.

In its sample, this clonotype was seen many times. The CDR3 nucleotides are TGCGCCAGCAGCTTTCTAGCAACCGGGGAGCTGTTTTTT. It codes for CASSFLATGELFF. The chain is built from TRBV4-1 and TRBJ2-2, with D perhaps matching TRBD2 (5 bases). Trimming removed 5 bases at V and 5 bases at J, with 9 bases between. CDR1 is MGHRA and CDR2 is YSYEKL in the germline V gene. The CDR3 is 13 amino acids.

CDR3 DNA sequence: TGTGCCAGCAGTTTGCGACGGAGGGCACCAAAGGGGAAAGCCAAAGATACGCAGTATTTT. Translating gives CASSLRRRAPKGKAKDTQYF. This chain uses TRBV12-3 or TRBV12-4 with TRBJ2-3, with D tentatively TRBD2 (6 bases). V lost 3 bases and J lost 5, with 30 bases in between. The CDR3 spans 20 residues.

This clonotype was observed many times. V is TRBV29-1 and J is TRBJ1-1; D is undetermined. Trimming took off 0 bases at V and 5 bases at J, with 13 bases between the two ends. Germline loops: CDR1 SQVTM, CDR2 ANQGSEA. CDR3 length equals 14 residues. This CDR3 reads CSVEDLGRSTEAFF. The CDR3 nucleotides are TGCAGCGTTGAAGATCTTGGACGGTCAACTGAAGCTTTCTTT. Full variable domain (outside the CDR3, taken from reference TRBV29-1 and TRBJ1-1): SAVISQKPSRDICQRGTSLTIQCQVDSQVTMMFWYRQQPGQSLTLIATANQGSEATYESGFVIDKFPISRPNLTFSTLTVSNMSPEDSSIYLCSVEDLGRSTEAFFGQGTRLTVV.

V gene TRBV4-1 combines with J gene TRBJ2-4; 8 positions match TRBD1. With 4 bases clipped from V and 1 base from J, the junction kept 6 bases outside the gene matches. The length of the CDR3 is 16 residues. The germline gives CDR1 MGHRA, CDR2 YSYEKL. CDR3 loop: CASSRLQGVAKNIQYF. Written as DNA, the CDR3 is TGCGCCAGCAGCCGCCTACAGGGGGTGGCCAAAAACATTCAGTACTTC.

The chain is built from TRBV7-6 and TRBJ1-6, with TRBD1 identical over 7 bases. This CDR3 is 14 amino acids long. Trimming took 2 bases from V and 10 from J; bases not matched to a gene: 5. Germline V gives CDR1 SGHVS, CDR2 FNYEAQ. CDR3 region: CASSLRQGGSPLHF. The CDR3, as DNA: TGTGCCAGCAGCTTAAGACAGGGTGGCTCACCCCTCCACTTT.

The J gene is TRBJ2-1, the V gene TRBV27; D is tentatively TRBD1 or TRBD2 (5 bases each). The CDR3 loop spans 14 amino acids. V was trimmed by 4 bases and J by 8 bases, leaving 15 bases between them. Germline CDR1 MNHEY, CDR2 SMNVEV (reference sequence). The CDR3 here is CASSSPSGLHEQFF. Written as DNA, the CDR3 is TGTGCCAGCAGTTCCCCGTCGGGGCTCCATGAGCAGTTCTTC.

The chain joins TRBV5-1 to TRBJ2-5, with a tentative D call TRBD2 (5 bases). The CDR3 loop spans 14 amino acids. In germline, CDR1 is SGHRS, CDR2 YFSETQ. V was cut by 1 base and J by 5 bases, with 12 bases left in between. The CDR3 DNA follows: TGCGCCAGCAGCTTGAGTGCCCCGGGGGAGACCCAGTACTTC. Its protein product is CASSLSAPGETQYF.

The rearrangement links TRBV7-8 to TRBJ2-1; TRBD2 agrees at 9 bases. CDR1 and CDR2 from the germline V gene are SGHVS and FQNEAQ. With 4 bases clipped from V and 8 bases from J, the junction kept 15 bases outside the gene matches. This CDR3 region has 17 residues. The CDR3 sequence: CASSSLLGGRALYEQFF. CDR3 sequence (DNA): TGTGCCAGCAGCTCCCTTCTAGGCGGGAGGGCCCTCTATGAGCAGTTCTTC.

V usage is TRBV7-3 and J usage is TRBJ2-5; 11 bases are a match to TRBD2. J was trimmed by 5 bases and V by 0 bases; bases with no gene match: 5. Germline lookup yields CDR1 SGHTA and CDR2 FQGTGA. The CDR3 has 16 amino acids. The CDR3 nucleotides read TGTGCCAGCAGCTTAACGGGAGCTAGCGGGAGGGAGACCCAGTACTTC. Its protein product is CASSLTGASGRETQYF. Based on the CDR3 plus reference TRBV7-3 and TRBJ2-5, the full variable domain is GAGVSQTPSNKVTEKGKYVELRCDPISGHTALYWYRQSLGQGPEFLIYFQGTGAADDSGLPNDRFFAVRPEGSVSTLKIQRTERGDSAVYLCASSLTGASGRETQYFGPGTRLLVL.

The chain links TRBV19 to TRBJ2-4; D gene ambiguous. V lost 7 bases, J lost 15 bases, and 16 bases lay in between. Germline assignment: CDR1 LNHDA and CDR2 SQIVND (reference sequence). The CDR3 sequence is 11 residues long. The CDR3 sequence is CASMGPVVMYF. Written as DNA, the CDR3 is TGTGCCAGTATGGGCCCCGTTGTTATGTACTTC.

The chain uses TRBV5-1 and TRBJ1-1; D unclear. Deletions cut 2 bases from V and 1 base from J, with 9 bases between. This CDR3 comprises 14 residues. The germline CDR1 and CDR2 sequences are SGHRS and YFSETQ. CDR3 sequence (DNA): TGCGCCAGCAGCTTCGGACGGAAGAACACTGAAGCTTTCTTT. Translating gives CASSFGRKNTEAFF.

This sequence joins TRBV12-3 or TRBV12-4 and TRBJ2-7; D is unclear. Trimming removed 1 base at V and 2 bases at J, with 9 bases between. The CDR3 loop spans 14 amino acids. As DNA, the CDR3 is TGTGCCAGCAGTTTAGGGGATTTCGCCTACGAGCAGTACTTC. Translation gives CASSLGDFAYEQYF.

The rearrangement joins TRBV4-2 to TRBJ2-7; 9 nucleotides align to TRBD2. CDR3 size: 14 residues. The germline gives CDR1 LGHNA, CDR2 YNFKEQ. Unmatched junction bases numbered 3, after V lost 2 bases and J lost 4 bases. The CDR3 DNA follows: TGTGCCAGCAGCCAAAGGACTAGCGTGTACGAGCAGTACTTC. Translation gives CASSQRTSVYEQYF.

This chain joins TRBV6-1 and TRBJ2-3; 7 nucleotides match TRBD1. Germline V lookup: CDR1 MNHNS, CDR2 SASEGT. This CDR3 is built from 14 residues. The junction had 4 bases not matched to a gene; V was cut back by 5 bases and J by 2 bases. CDR3 DNA: TGTGCCAGCAGTCGACAGGGTTACACAGATACGCAGTATTTT. As protein: CASSRQGYTDTQYF.

In its sample, this clonotype was seen a few times. The chain's CDR3 is CASSLARIPYEQYF. The CDR3 DNA follows: TGTGCCAGCAGTTTAGCGCGGATTCCTTACGAGCAGTACTTC. The V call is TRBV12-3 or TRBV12-4, the J call TRBJ2-7; D unclear. V was pared by 0 bases and J by 4 bases, with 10 bases between. The CDR3 has 14 residues.

The genes are TRBV20-1 and TRBJ2-2, with a weak D call TRBD1 (5 bases). This CDR3 is 14 amino acids long. V dropped 6 bases and J dropped 2 bases, with 13 bases sitting between them. CDR1 DFQATT and CDR2 SNEGSKA come from the germline V gene (reference sequence). The CDR3 nucleotides read TGCAGTGCGCCGGCAGGGATCAACACCGGGGAGCTGTTTTTT. It is translated as CSAPAGINTGELFF.

The sample holds many counts of this clonotype. The chain joins TRBV20-1 to TRBJ2-1; 11 nucleotides line up with TRBD2. Germline CDR1 DFQATT, CDR2 SNEGSKA (reference sequence). This CDR3 region has 16 residues. Unmatched junction bases numbered 7, after V lost 2 bases and J lost 4 bases. CDR3 in DNA: TGCAGTGCTAGATCCTCCGGGACTAGCGGTTACAATGAGCAGTTCTTC. The encoded protein is CSARSSGTSGYNEQFF.

This clonotype showed up many times. This rearrangement joins TRBV9 to TRBJ2-7; D is unclear. This CDR3 spans 12 amino acids. CDR1 SGDLS and CDR2 YYNGEE come from the germline V gene. Trimming cost V 4 bases and J 4 bases, with 9 bases left between them. CDR3 coding DNA: TGTGCCAGCAGCCCTAATGAGTACGAGCAGTACTTC. Translated: CASSPNEYEQYF.

This clonotype has more than one count but fewer than ten. The rearrangement joins TRBV7-2 to TRBJ2-3; possible D gene TRBD1, 5 bases. This CDR3 has 15 amino acids. Germline CDR1 SGHTA, CDR2 FQGNSA. Trimming shortened V by 5 bases and J by 0 bases, and 12 bases separated the two germline ends. CDR3 residues: CASSARVPSTDTQYF. The CDR3 DNA is TGTGCCAGCAGCGCCAGGGTTCCTAGCACAGATACGCAGTATTTT.